Described below is a single TCR beta chain sequence and its context. V lost 0 bases to trimming and J lost 9 bases, with 11 bases between them. Germline V lookup: CDR1 LGHNA, CDR2 YSLEER. The CDR3 is made up of 13 amino acids. This sample was included in a study of blood T cell repertoires in COVID-19. One Seattle source followed patients from active infection through their disease course. Sequencing was performed with immunoSEQ multiplex PCR; in TCRdb, only in-frame clones are kept and a portion is missing. Of roughly 200,000 clones listed, about 84% were seen once; the top ten hold around a sixth. The sample was peripheral blood. This receptor was obtained from a person aged 65-85 years with COVID-19, enrolled during active disease. The chain carries TRBV4-3 and TRBJ1-1; D gene uncertain. CDR3 sequence reads: CASSQDRGLQAFF. DNA for the CDR3: TGCGCCAGCAGCCAAGATCGGGGATTGCAAGCTTTCTTT.